These 9 T cell receptor beta chains originate from one sample sequenced in a study of response to subunit inactivated influenza vaccine. TCRdb independently ran MiXCR on the RT-PCR reads; one entry per CDR3 protein. The table has about 540,000 distinct CDR3 sequences, approximately 24% seen once. The same data also went into a second study, on T cells expressing NK-cell markers. In that study: Production of TCR beta cDNA relied on 5'RACE template switching with UMIs.

Material: CD4+ T cells sorted from PBMCs, obtained 12 days after vaccination. The receptors originated from a man aged 50 to 60 who received an inactivated influenza vaccine.

The chain couples TRBV4-3 to TRBJ2-3; D remains ambiguous. The germline CDR1 and CDR2 sequences are LGHNA and YSLEER. V lost 2 bases, J lost 6 bases, and 6 bases lay in between. This CDR3 comprises 12 residues. The CDR3 coding sequence is TGCGCCAGCAGCCAACCGGGCGATACGCAGTATTTT. This sequence encodes CASSQPGDTQYF.

The V call is TRBV20-1, the J call TRBJ2-7; 7 bases line up with TRBD1. Per the germline V gene, CDR1 is DFQATT and CDR2 is SNEGSKA (reference sequence). J gave up 3 bases and V 2 bases, and 10 bases lay outside the gene matches. This CDR3 contains 15 residues. The CDR3 loop reads CSARSPGQPRYEQYF. In DNA form, the CDR3 reads TGCAGTGCTAGATCCCCGGGACAGCCACGCTACGAGCAGTACTTC.

This chain links TRBV5-5 with TRBJ2-3, with TRBD2 matching over 14 bases. Trimming cost V 5 bases and J 4 bases; bases outside gene matches: 6. This CDR3 spans 16 amino acids. Germline assignment: CDR1 SGHKS and CDR2 YYEKEE (reference sequence). CDR3 sequence: CASRGTSGSFPDTQYF. CDR3 in DNA: TGTGCCAGCAGGGGGACTAGCGGGAGTTTCCCAGATACGCAGTATTTT.

Only a few counts were recorded for this clonotype. The rearrangement joins TRBV3-1 to TRBJ1-6; TRBD1 agrees at 8 bases. CDR1 and CDR2 (germline): LGHDT, YNNKEL (reference sequence). With 5 bases clipped from V and 6 bases from J, the junction kept 3 bases outside the gene matches. There are 14 residues in the CDR3. For the CDR3, the DNA is TGTGCCAGCAGCACAGGGGGTGGTAATTCACCCCTCCACTTT. This translates into CASSTGGGNSPLHF.

This chain uses TRBV6-2 or TRBV6-3 with TRBJ1-6; D is perhaps TRBD1 (5 bases). The CDR3 is 19 residues long. The V and J ends lost 0 bases and 0 bases respectively, with 15 bases between them. CDR1 and CDR2 from the germline V gene are MNHEY and SVGEGT. The CDR3 DNA is TGTGCCAGCAGTTACTCGACACAGGCCGGAGGCTCCTATAATTCACCCCTCCACTTT. Translating it yields CASSYSTQAGGSYNSPLHF.

This clonotype has more than one count but fewer than ten. The rearrangement joins TRBV7-2 to TRBJ2-3; 8 positions match TRBD1. CDR1 is SGHTA, CDR2 FQGNSA, per germline. After removal of 6 bases from V and 2 bases from J, the junction contained 10 bases not matched to a gene. This CDR3 is 16 amino acids long. The CDR3 DNA is TGTGCCAGCAGTCCCAGGGGGCGACGCTTCACAGATACGCAGTATTTT. It translates to CASSPRGRRFTDTQYF.

This clonotype was observed many times. V usage is TRBV10-3 and J usage is TRBJ2-2, with 7 bases that match TRBD2. This CDR3 region has 14 residues. The V gene end was trimmed by 8 bases and the J gene end by 4 bases; junction bases not matched to a gene: 7. Germline V gene data show CDR1 as ENHRY and CDR2 as SYGVKD. The CDR3 nucleotides are TGTGCCATCGGTAGCGGGCGGACCACCGGGGAGCTGTTTTTT. This gives the protein CAIGSGRTTGELFF.

The rearrangement links TRBV5-1 to TRBJ2-7; a possible D gene is TRBD1 (6 bases). The CDR3 consists of 12 residues. The germline V gene has CDR1 SGHRS and CDR2 YFSETQ. The ends were cut back, 5 bases at V and 2 bases at J, with 8 bases in the middle. CDR3 coding DNA: TGCGCCAGCAGTGAGGGGGCCTACGAGCAGTACTTC. Translating gives CASSEGAYEQYF.

This clonotype was observed at least ten times. This sequence joins TRBV5-1 and TRBJ2-1; 8 positions agree with TRBD2. This CDR3 spans 16 amino acids. Germline V gene sequence: CDR1 SGHRS, CDR2 YFSETQ. With 0 bases clipped from V and 2 bases from J, the junction kept 4 bases outside the gene matches. The chain's CDR3 is CASSLATGGAYNEQFF. For the CDR3, the DNA is TGCGCCAGCAGCTTGGCCACCGGGGGGGCCTACAATGAGCAGTTCTTC.